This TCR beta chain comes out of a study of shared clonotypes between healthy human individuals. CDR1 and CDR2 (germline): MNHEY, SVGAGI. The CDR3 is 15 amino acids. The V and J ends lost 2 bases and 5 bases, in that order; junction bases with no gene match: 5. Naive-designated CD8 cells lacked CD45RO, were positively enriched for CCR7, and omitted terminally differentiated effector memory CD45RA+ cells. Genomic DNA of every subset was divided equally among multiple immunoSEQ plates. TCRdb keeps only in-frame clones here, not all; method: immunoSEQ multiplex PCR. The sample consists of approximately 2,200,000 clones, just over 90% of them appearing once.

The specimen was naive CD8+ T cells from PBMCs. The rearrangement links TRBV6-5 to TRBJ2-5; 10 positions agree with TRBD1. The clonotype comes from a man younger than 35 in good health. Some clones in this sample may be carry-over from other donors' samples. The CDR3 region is CASSYGDRGHETQYF. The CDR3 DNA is TGTGCCAGCAGTTACGGGGACAGGGGTCACGAGACCCAGTACTTC.